This TCR beta chain is from a study of cytomegalovirus exposure and HLA in healthy donors. Study results and limitations: Reported results showed that the classifier diagnosed cytomegalovirus status with high specificity and sensitivity.

Assay used: immunoSEQ multiplex PCR; TCRdb lists only in-frame clones, some missing. The sample has over 200,000 clones, 85% to 90% seen once. A note on this clone: Its antigen remains unknown.

This CDR3 is 13 amino acids long. The germline CDR1 and CDR2 sequences are MNHNS and SASEGT. V lost 8 bases and J lost 7, with 17 bases in between. This receptor was taken from a woman between 18 and 30 years old in good health and CMV-seronegative. The genes are TRBV6-1 and TRBJ1-2; D perhaps matches TRBD1 (5 bases). Source material: PBMCs. The CDR3 coding sequence is TGTGCCAGCCGAGGCCCGCAGGGTGGTGGCTACACCTTC. This translates into CASRGPQGGGYTF.